The 15 T cell receptor beta chains in this list originate from one sample, sequenced in a study of beta chain features in type 1 diabetes. The entirety of the isolated RNA underwent reverse transcription, so expressed TCRB transcripts were sequenced. Sequencing used immunoSEQ multiplex PCR; TCRdb keeps in-frame clones, though not all of them. This table has over 650,000 clones, over 13% appearing once. Overall study findings and caveats: The study found moderately but significantly shorter TCRB CDR3s in all four CD4+ subsets of Type 1 diabetes patients.

These TCRs are of unknown antigen specificity. Sequencing was carried out using naive CD4+ T cells from blood. The source is a man between 18 and 35 years old with type 1 diabetes.

This chain connects TRBV7-9 to TRBJ2-5; D may be TRBD1 (5 bases). Trimming removed 5 bases from V and 1 base from J, with 20 bases in between. Germline lookup yields CDR1 SEHNR and CDR2 FQNEAQ (reference sequence). The CDR3 has 17 amino acids. The DNA for the CDR3 is TGTGCCAGCAGCCCTAGTGTGAGACAGTTGGGCCAAGAGACCCAGTACTTC. Translation: CASSPSVRQLGQETQYF. Drawing the rest from reference TRBV7-9 and TRBJ2-5, the complete variable domain is DTGVSQNPRHKITKRGQNVTFRCDPISEHNRLYWYRQTLGQGPEFLTYFQNEAQLEKSRLLSDRFSAERPKGSFSTLEIQRTEQGDSAMYLCASSPSVRQLGQETQYFGPGTRLLVL.

The gene calls are TRBV7-9 and TRBJ2-4; TRBD1 agrees at 7 bases. The V gene end was trimmed by 3 bases and the J gene end by 1 base; junction bases not matched to a gene: 3. CDR3 size: 15 residues. CDR1 is SEHNR, CDR2 FQNEAQ, per germline (reference sequence). For the CDR3, the DNA is TGTGCCAGCAGCTTCGACAGGGTGGCCAAAAACATTCAGTACTTC. This translates into CASSFDRVAKNIQYF.

This clone was seen a few times. The CDR3 DNA reads TGTGCCAGCAGTTTAGGGCGGGAAAACATTCAGTACTTC. It is translated as CASSLGRENIQYF. The genes are TRBV28 and TRBJ2-4; tentative D call: TRBD2 (5 bases). Trimming took off 2 bases at V and 5 bases at J, with 7 bases between the two ends. The CDR3 runs 13 residues. Germline loops: CDR1 MDHEN, CDR2 SYDVKM.

The rearrangement uses TRBV29-1 and TRBJ1-1, with D perhaps TRBD1 (6 bases). Trimming cost V 4 bases and J 4 bases, with 19 bases left between them. CDR1 and CDR2 (germline): SQVTM, ANQGSEA. The CDR3 has 15 residues. In nucleotides, the CDR3 is TGCAGCGTTGGGGGCAGGGGTGACTGGGGCACTGAAGCTTTCTTT. Its protein product is CSVGGRGDWGTEAFF.

V gene TRBV15 combines with J gene TRBJ1-1; D unclear. Germline CDR1 and CDR2: LNHNV and YYDKDF (reference sequence). V shed 3 bases and J shed 0 bases, with 14 bases lying between them. The CDR3 runs 16 residues. CDR3 residues: CATSRGSGRMNTEAFF. The DNA for the CDR3 is TGTGCCACCAGCAGGGGATCTGGTCGGATGAACACTGAAGCTTTCTTT.

In nucleotides, the CDR3 is TGTGCCAGCATCGGGACGGTGAACACTGAAGCTTTCTTT. Translating it yields CASIGTVNTEAFF. V is TRBV2 and J is TRBJ1-1; possible D gene TRBD1, 5 bases. The CDR3 has 13 residues. Germline loops: CDR1 SNHLY, CDR2 FYNNEI. Trimming cost V 7 bases and J 0 bases, with 9 bases left between them.

The chain employs TRBV19 and TRBJ1-2; no definite D call. Germline-derived CDR1 and CDR2 are LNHDA and SQIVND (reference sequence). V was trimmed by 3 bases and J by 1 base, leaving 6 bases between them. The CDR3 extends over 13 amino acids. The CDR3 spells CASSMGLNYGYTF. CDR3 bases: TGTGCCAGTAGTATGGGCCTTAACTATGGCTACACCTTC.

This rearrangement joins TRBV9 to TRBJ2-2, with D possibly matching TRBD1 (6 bases). Between the trimmed V and J ends, which lost 0 bases and 4 bases, there was a span of 7 bases. The length of the CDR3 is 14 residues. Germline V lookup: CDR1 SGDLS, CDR2 YYNGEE. The chain's CDR3 is CASSVVGGTGELFF. As DNA, the CDR3 is TGTGCCAGCAGCGTAGTAGGGGGCACCGGGGAGCTGTTTTTT.

The chain is built from TRBV29-1 and TRBJ1-1; possible D gene TRBD1, 5 bases. V dropped 6 bases and J dropped 3 bases, with 17 bases sitting between them. CDR1 and CDR2 from the germline V gene are SQVTM and ANQGSEA. The CDR3 has 14 amino acids. CDR3 region: CSVRTRGADTEAFF. CDR3 nucleotide sequence: TGCAGCGTGCGGACAAGAGGGGCGGACACTGAAGCTTTCTTT.

This clone was observed a handful of times. The chain is built from TRBV4-1 and TRBJ2-5, with D maybe TRBD1 (5 bases). The CDR3 length is 13 residues. CDR1 is MGHRA, CDR2 YSYEKL, per germline. Trimming took off 2 bases at V and 5 bases at J, with 9 bases between the two ends. CDR3 DNA: TGCGCCAGCAGCCAACAGGGTCTGGAGACCCAGTACTTC. Translated, it gives CASSQQGLETQYF.

CDR3 bases: TGTGCCAGCAGCTTAGATAGGGGGGAAAGGGAGCAGTACTTC. Amino acids: CASSLDRGEREQYF. The V gene is TRBV11-2, the J gene TRBJ2-7; D assignment may be TRBD1 or TRBD2 (6 bases each). The V and J ends lost 0 bases and 7 bases respectively, with 13 bases between them. Per germline, CDR1 SGHAT and CDR2 FQNNGV. CDR3 size: 14 residues.

The chain links TRBV5-1 to TRBJ2-5; maybe TRBD1 (6 bases). V gave up 4 bases and J gave up 2 bases, with 15 bases separating them. From germline, CDR1 is SGHRS and CDR2 YFSETQ. This CDR3 comprises 15 residues. The CDR3 DNA is TGCGCCAGCAGCCCTCCGACAGGCGGACAAGAGACCCAGTACTTC. Translation: CASSPPTGGQETQYF.

This clone was found a few times. CDR3 sequence: CASSLGSGPGGYTF. The CDR3 nucleotides are TGTGCCAGCAGCTTAGGTTCAGGGCCAGGAGGCTACACCTTC. The rearrangement joins TRBV7-2 to TRBJ1-2, with D maybe TRBD1 (5 bases). V was pared by 1 base and J by 8 bases, with 14 bases between. Germline CDR1 SGHTA, CDR2 FQGNSA. This CDR3 has 14 amino acids. Complete variable domain (other parts from reference TRBV7-2 and TRBJ1-2): GAGVSQSPSNKVTEKGKDVELRCDPISGHTALYWYRQSLGQGLEFLIYFQGNSAPDKSGLPSDRFSAERTGGSVSTLTIQRTQQEDSAVYLCASSLGSGPGGYTFGSGTRLTVV.

This clone has more than one count but fewer than ten. The chain carries TRBV6-1 and TRBJ2-1, with D perhaps assigned TRBD1 or TRBD2 (6 bases each). V was trimmed by 6 bases and J by 8 bases, leaving 14 bases between them. The CDR3 has 13 residues. Germline lookup yields CDR1 MNHNS and CDR2 SASEGT. CDR3: CASRPQGLDEQFF. The CDR3 DNA follows: TGTGCCAGCAGACCACAGGGACTCGATGAGCAGTTCTTC.

With regard to this clone: The junction and the germline gene differ at one end; a read error may be behind it. The sample carries other DNA sequences with the same CDR3. The J gene is TRBJ1-1, the V gene TRBV30; TRBD1 matches at 7 bases. The CDR3 length is 11 residues. Per germline, CDR1 GTSNPN and CDR2 SVGIG (reference sequence). The CDR3 is CAWGTAIEAFF. The CDR3, as DNA: TGCGCCTGGGGGACAGCCATAGAAGCTTTCTTT. The variable domain in full, with the rest retrieved from reference TRBV30 and TRBJ1-1, is SQTIHQWPATLVQPVGSPLSLECTVEGTSNPNLYWYRQAAGRGLQLLFYSVGIGQISSEVPQNLSASRPQDRQFILSSKKLLLSDSGFYLCAWGTAIEAFFGQGTRLTVV.